The 14 T cell receptor beta chains given below trace back to one sample, sequenced in a study of naive CD8 T cells in extremely preterm neonates. Here immunoSEQ multiplex PCR was the method, and the copy in TCRdb shows in-frame clones only, minus some. The table lists about 5,900 clones, about 98% of them singletons, with 0.95% to 1.5% in the top ten. Sample: naive CD8+ T cells from blood. The receptor set was obtained from a human donor in good health.

The chain is built from TRBV27 and TRBJ2-3, with a tentative D call TRBD2 (6 bases). CDR1 is MNHEY, CDR2 SMNVEV, per germline (reference sequence). This CDR3 is built from 15 residues. Trimming cost V 3 bases and J 0 bases, with 10 bases left between them. CDR3 sequence (DNA): TGTGCCAGCAGTTTCGGAGGGAGGAGCACAGATACGCAGTATTTT. As protein: CASSFGGRSTDTQYF.

Here the CDR3 DNA reads TGTGCCAGCAGCGTAGGAGGCTCTGGGGCCAACGTCCTGACTTTC. Amino acids: CASSVGGSGANVLTF. The V and J genes are TRBV9 and TRBJ2-6; no definite D call. The CDR3 sequence is 15 residues long. Trimming shortened V by 0 bases and J by 0 bases, and 4 bases separated the two germline ends. Looked up from germline, CDR1 is SGDLS and CDR2 is YYNGEE. Drawing the rest from reference TRBV9 and TRBJ2-6, the complete variable domain is DSGVTQTPKHLITATGQRVTLRCSPRSGDLSVYWYQQSLDQGLQFLIQYYNGEERAKGNILERFSAQQFPDLHSELNLSSLELGDSALYFCASSVGGSGANVLTFGAGSRLTVL.

V gene TRBV30 combines with J gene TRBJ2-7; TRBD2 agrees at 10 bases. Germline lookup yields CDR1 GTSNPN and CDR2 SVGIG (reference sequence). V shed 1 base and J 3 bases; nucleotides not matched to a gene: 3. The CDR3 totals 14 residues. CDR3 coding DNA: TGTGCCTGGAGTGCTAGCGGGAGTTTCTACGAGCAGTACTTC. Translating gives CAWSASGSFYEQYF. The entire variable domain, with the rest obtained from reference TRBV30 and TRBJ2-7, is as follows: SQTIHQWPATLVQPVGSPLSLECTVEGTSNPNLYWYRQAAGRGLQLLFYSVGIGQISSEVPQNLSASRPQDRQFILSSKKLLLSDSGFYLCAWSASGSFYEQYFGPGTRLTVT.

The rearrangement joins TRBV28 to TRBJ2-1; D is unclear. Trimming pared 5 bases from V and 9 bases from J, leaving 5 bases between. The CDR3 runs 10 residues. CDR1 MDHEN and CDR2 SYDVKM come from the germline V gene. CDR3 nucleotide sequence: TGTGCCAGCAGTCAGATTGAGCAGTTCTTC. Residues: CASSQIEQFF.

The chain recombines TRBV14 with TRBJ2-3, with 8 bases aligning to TRBD1. CDR1 is SGHDN and CDR2 is FVKESK in the germline V gene. CDR3 length: 15 amino acids. V dropped 3 bases and J dropped 2; count of bases not matched to a gene: 4. The chain's CDR3 is CASSHGQGSTDTQYF. The CDR3 DNA sequence: TGTGCCAGCAGCCATGGACAGGGATCCACAGATACGCAGTATTTT.

The chain links TRBV19 to TRBJ2-7; 7 bases are shared with TRBD1. Germline lookup yields CDR1 LNHDA and CDR2 SQIVND (reference sequence). Losses at the gene ends were 6 bases for V and 5 bases for J; bases not matched to a gene: 4. The CDR3 spans 12 residues. This CDR3 is CASSPGQDEQYF. In DNA form, the CDR3 reads TGTGCCAGTAGCCCAGGACAGGACGAGCAGTACTTC.

The chain joins TRBV5-1 to TRBJ1-2, with D possibly matching TRBD1 (5 bases). Trimming took 0 bases from V and 7 from J, leaving 16 bases between them. CDR1 and CDR2 (germline): SGHRS, YFSETQ. The CDR3 sequence is 15 residues long. The CDR3 bases are TGCGCCAGCAGCTTGGAAGGCAGGGTAGTGTTTGGCTACACCTTC. Amino acid sequence: CASSLEGRVVFGYTF.

This clone is a singleton in its sample. The genes are TRBV5-8 and TRBJ2-5; D is possibly TRBD1 (5 bases). The DNA end lines up better with TRBJ2-7; the J call may be wrong. The CDR3 runs 12 residues. The germline V gene encodes CDR1 SGHTS and CDR2 YDEGEE. Here the CDR3 DNA reads TGTGCCAGCAGCTTAGGGGCCCACGAGCAGTACTTC. As protein: CASSLGAHEQYF.

The chain links TRBV30 to TRBJ1-1, with 10 bases aligning to TRBD1. After removal of 0 bases from V and 2 bases from J, the junction contained 24 bases not matched to a gene. Germline-derived CDR1 and CDR2 are GTSNPN and SVGIG (reference sequence). This CDR3 contains 22 residues. CDR3 residues: CAWSVYPGTKVRDRGGNTEAFF. CDR3 sequence (DNA): TGTGCCTGGAGTGTCTACCCCGGAACCAAGGTGAGGGACAGGGGAGGAAACACTGAAGCTTTCTTT.

This clone showed up just once. V usage is TRBV15 and J usage is TRBJ2-1; 8 bases fit TRBD1. The CDR3 contains 15 residues. Germline values: CDR1 LNHNV, CDR2 YYDKDF (reference sequence). The ends lost 4 bases at V and 4 bases at J; junction bases unmatched: 6. The CDR3 DNA reads as TGTGCCACCAGCATTGACAGGGGTGCTTACAATGAGCAGTTCTTC. Protein: CATSIDRGAYNEQFF.

The chain couples TRBV6-5 to TRBJ2-2; 7 positions agree with TRBD2. Germline-derived CDR1 and CDR2 are MNHEY and SVGAGI. The CDR3 runs to 14 residues. J was trimmed by 4 bases and V by 8 bases; bases with no gene match: 7. This chain's CDR3 is CASGSGTSTGELFF. CDR3 sequence (DNA): TGTGCCAGCGGCAGCGGGACGAGCACCGGGGAGCTGTTTTTT.

This chain uses TRBV6-5 with TRBJ1-3, with a tentative D call TRBD1 (6 bases). The CDR3 loop spans 16 amino acids. With 2 bases removed from V and 0 bases from J, the gap between germline ends came to 11 bases. Germline V lookup: CDR1 MNHEY, CDR2 SVGAGI. Here the CDR3 reads CASSYGGALSGNTIYF. CDR3 coding DNA: TGTGCCAGCAGTTACGGGGGCGCCCTCTCTGGAAACACCATATATTTT.

The DNA of the CDR3 is TGTGCCAGCAGCCCTGAGGGACTAGCGGGAGCAGATACGCAGTATTTT. Its translation: CASSPEGLAGADTQYF. The V and J genes are TRBV7-8 and TRBJ2-3; TRBD2 matches at 14 bases. This CDR3 region has 16 residues. Per the germline V gene, CDR1 is SGHVS and CDR2 is FQNEAQ. Germline trimming cut 5 bases from V and 4 bases from J; bases unmatched to any gene: 5.

This chain connects TRBV30 to TRBJ1-1; D is ambiguous. The CDR3 length is 13 residues. Germline values: CDR1 GTSNPN, CDR2 SVGIG (reference sequence). V was pared by 0 bases and J by 3 bases, with 8 bases between. This CDR3 reads CAWSVGGYTEAFF. For the CDR3, the DNA is TGTGCCTGGAGTGTGGGAGGTTACACTGAAGCTTTCTTT.